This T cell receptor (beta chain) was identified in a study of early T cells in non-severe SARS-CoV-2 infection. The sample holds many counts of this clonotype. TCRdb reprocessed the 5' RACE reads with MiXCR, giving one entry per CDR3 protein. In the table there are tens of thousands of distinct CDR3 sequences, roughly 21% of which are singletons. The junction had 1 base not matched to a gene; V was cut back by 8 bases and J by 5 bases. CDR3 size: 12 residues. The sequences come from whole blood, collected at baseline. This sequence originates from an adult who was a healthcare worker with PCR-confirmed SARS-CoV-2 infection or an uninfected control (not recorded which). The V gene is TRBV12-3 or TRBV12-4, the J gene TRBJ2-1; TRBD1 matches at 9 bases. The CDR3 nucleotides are TGTGCCAGCGGGACAGGGAACAATGAGCAGTTCTTC. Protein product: CASGTGNNEQFF.